Here is one T cell receptor (beta chain) with its context. Additional DNA sequences in this sample encode the identical CDR3. V lost 4 bases, J lost 4 bases, and 4 bases lay in between. Per germline, CDR1 LGHDT and CDR2 YNNKEL (reference sequence). The CDR3 is made up of 11 amino acids. The sample belongs to a study of blood T cell repertoires in COVID-19. Across the whole study: Samples came from the United States, Italy and Spain, spanning acute and convalescent COVID-19. The cDNA or gDNA used as material had been derived from T cells, B-cell-depleted T cells, or PBMCs.

Per the original methods: Cell counts per sample came from amplifying reference gene primers. Method: immunoSEQ multiplex PCR; TCRdb's copy keeps in-frame clones and lacks some. V, J and clone size are taken as reported in that table, and D and trimming were inferred from the DNA itself. The sample includes about 81,000 clones, under 90% of them seen just once. The sample consisted of peripheral blood. V usage is TRBV3-1 (or the pseudogene TRBV3-2) and J usage is TRBJ2-5; D call uncertain. The clonotype was recovered from a human donor in a cohort sampled during active COVID-19. CDR3 bases: TGTGCCAGCAGCCTTCTAGAGACCCAGTACTTC. Protein: CASSLLETQYF.